The clone carrying this T cell receptor (beta chain) was observed once. Germline V gene data show CDR1 as SSHAT and CDR2 as FNYEAQ (reference sequence). The CDR3 runs to 15 residues. V was pared by 4 bases and J by 0 bases, with 5 bases of the junction left unmatched. Generated by immunoSEQ multiplex PCR, the TCRdb table keeps only in-frame clones and is missing some. The table lists roughly 19,000 clones, about 88% of them singletons. These data are taken from a study of OX40 agonist ivuxolimab in advanced cancers. The sample in question was CD4+ or CD8+ T cells sorted from blood, obtained in a trial of the OX40 agonist ivuxolimab. This sequence was found in an adult with an advanced solid tumor such as melanoma, head and neck, liver or kidney cancer. J is TRBJ2-7 and V is TRBV7-7, with 8 bases identical to TRBD1. CDR3 DNA sequence: TGTGCCAGCAGCTCCGGACAGGGTTTCTCCTACGAGCAGTACTTC. Translation gives CASSSGQGFSYEQYF.